The 8 T cell receptor beta chains presented below share a single source sample, sequenced in a study of CXCR3-negative and CXCR3-positive naive CD8 T cells. UMI labels and 5' RACE were used to prepare the TRB cDNA libraries. Following a re-call of the 5' RACE reads, TCRdb has one entry per CDR3 protein and lacks DNA. Its clone listing holds some 45,000 distinct CDR3 sequences. The sequenced sample was naive CXCR3- CD8+ T cells from blood. Documented subset: CD45RO-CCR7+CD27+CD95- naive CD8+ T cells lacking CXCR3 (TNR3-). These receptors were taken from a human donor in good health. Some clones in this sample may be carry-over from other donors' samples.

The CDR3 sequence is CATSNLVGDEAFF. J is TRBJ1-1 and V is TRBV15. Germline V gene lookup returns CDR1 LNHNV and CDR2 YYDKDF (reference sequence). The CDR3 is 13 residues long.

This chain joins TRBV7-9 and TRBJ1-1; checking the TCRdb D call of TRBD1 is not possible without DNA. The CDR3 runs 14 residues. The germline V gene encodes CDR1 SEHNR and CDR2 FQNEAQ (reference sequence). CDR3 in amino acids: CASSYWTVNTEAFF.

The gene calls are TRBV27 and TRBJ1-6; absent DNA, TCRdb's TRBD1 call cannot be checked. CDR1 and CDR2 from the germline V gene are MNHEY and SMNVEV (reference sequence). The CDR3 length is 13 residues. The CDR3 region is CASRQTYNSPLHF.

The CDR3 is CASSGVMGVYNEQFF. This chain links TRBV28 with TRBJ2-1; TCRdb lists TRBD1, though no DNA is available to test this call. Germline assignment: CDR1 MDHEN and CDR2 SYDVKM. The CDR3 runs to 15 residues.

The chain recombines TRBV29-1 with TRBJ1-1. The CDR3 contains 13 residues. In germline, CDR1 is SQVTM, CDR2 ANQGSEA. This chain's CDR3 is CSVEDGSNTEAFF. Using reference TRBV29-1 and TRBJ1-1 for the parts outside the CDR3, the full variable domain is SAVISQKPSRDICQRGTSLTIQCQVDSQVTMMFWYRQQPGQSLTLIATANQGSEATYESGFVIDKFPISRPNLTFSTLTVSNMSPEDSSIYLCSVEDGSNTEAFFGQGTRLTVV.

This CDR3 is CSVSLYNEQFF. This sequence joins TRBV29-1 and TRBJ2-1. There are 11 residues in the CDR3. CDR1 SQVTM and CDR2 ANQGSEA come from the germline V gene.

This chain's CDR3 is CASSQDPRGGTDTQYF. V gene TRBV4-3 combines with J gene TRBJ2-3; TCRdb proposes TRBD1, but this gene call is untestable without DNA. CDR1 is LGHNA, CDR2 YSLEER, per germline. There are 16 residues in the CDR3.

The chain carries TRBV29-1 and TRBJ2-6. This CDR3 spans 12 amino acids. Germline V gene data show CDR1 as SQVTM and CDR2 as ANQGSEA. The CDR3 spells CSVPSGANVLTF.